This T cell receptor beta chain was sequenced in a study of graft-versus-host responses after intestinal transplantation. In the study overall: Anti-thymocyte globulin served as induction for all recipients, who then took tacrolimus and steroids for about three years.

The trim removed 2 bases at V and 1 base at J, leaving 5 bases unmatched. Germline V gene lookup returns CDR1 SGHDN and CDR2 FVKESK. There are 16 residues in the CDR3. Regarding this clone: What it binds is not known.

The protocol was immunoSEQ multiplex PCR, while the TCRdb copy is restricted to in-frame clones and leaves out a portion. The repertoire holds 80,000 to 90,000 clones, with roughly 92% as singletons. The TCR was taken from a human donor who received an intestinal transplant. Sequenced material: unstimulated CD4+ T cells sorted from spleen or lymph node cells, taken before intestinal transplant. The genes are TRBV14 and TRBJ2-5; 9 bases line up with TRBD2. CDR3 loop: CASSQRLADLQETQYF. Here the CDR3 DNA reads TGTGCCAGCAGCCAACGACTAGCGGACCTCCAAGAGACCCAGTACTTC.